These T cell receptor beta chains were read from a single sample in a study of CD8+ T cells in alopecia areata. Libraries were prepared by immunoSEQ multiplex PCR; TCRdb keeps only in-frame clonotypes and omits some of them. Found here are 100,000 to 120,000 clones, 56% of them singletons; the top ten hold about 3.7%. The sequencing here drew on CD4+ T cells sorted from blood, taken at week 24, from a patient treated with tofacitinib. These receptors were obtained from a human donor with alopecia areata. CDR3s include the opening cysteine and the closing phenylalanine or tryptophan. A D gene is named only where the DNA matches it firmly. Clone size, where shown, is once, few, many, or a class for clones that have expanded.

v_call: TRBV11-2
cdr3_length: 16
d_call: -
j_call: TRBJ2-2
clone_size: -
cdr3_nt: TGTGCCAGCAGCTTAGATGGTAGAGGTCGCACCGGGGAGCTGTTTTTT
cdr3_aa: CASSLDGRGRTGELFF

v_call: TRBV18
cdr3_length: 13
d_call: TRBD1
j_call: TRBJ1-2
clone_size: -
cdr3_nt: TGTGCCAGCTCACCAGGGACAGGGACCGGCTACACCTTC
cdr3_aa: CASSPGTGTGYTF

v_call: TRBV29-1
cdr3_length: 16
d_call: -
j_call: TRBJ1-5
clone_size: -
cdr3_nt: TGCAGCGTTCAAACCCTAGCAGGGCAGGGCAATCAGCCCCAGCATTTT
cdr3_aa: CSVQTLAGQGNQPQHF

v_call: TRBV7-2
cdr3_length: 14
d_call: TRBD1
j_call: TRBJ1-2
clone_size: -
cdr3_nt: TGTGCCAGCAGTTTCGACAGGGTGAACTATGGCTACACCTTC
cdr3_aa: CASSFDRVNYGYTF

v_call: TRBV25-1
cdr3_length: 14
d_call: -
j_call: TRBJ1-2
clone_size: few
cdr3_nt: TGTGCCAGCCAAACCCCGGGCGGAACTATGGGCTACACCTTC
cdr3_aa: CASQTPGGTMGYTF

v_call: TRBV7-9
cdr3_length: 14
d_call: -
j_call: TRBJ1-1
clone_size: -
cdr3_nt: TGTGCCAGCAGCTTAGCGGCGAAGAACACTGAAGCTTTCTTT
cdr3_aa: CASSLAAKNTEAFF

v_call: TRBV11-1
cdr3_length: 14
d_call: -
j_call: TRBJ2-5
clone_size: -
cdr3_nt: TGTGCCAGCAGTCCGAGGCTAGCCCAGGAGACCCAGTACTTC
cdr3_aa: CASSPRLAQETQYF

v_call: TRBV30
cdr3_length: 13
d_call: -
j_call: TRBJ2-5
clone_size: -
cdr3_nt: TGTGCCTGGGACAGGGACTCGCCTCGGACCCAGTACTTC
cdr3_aa: CAWDRDSPRTQYF

v_call: TRBV29-1
cdr3_length: 15
d_call: TRBD1
j_call: TRBJ2-2
clone_size: few
cdr3_nt: TGCAGCGTTGAAGTCCCAGGGGGCCAGACCGGGGAGCTGTTTTTT
cdr3_aa: CSVEVPGGQTGELFF

v_call: TRBV2
cdr3_length: 13
d_call: -
j_call: TRBJ1-4
clone_size: -
cdr3_nt: TGTGCCAGCAGCCTCGATGGTAGTGAAAAACTGTTTTTT
cdr3_aa: CASSLDGSEKLFF

v_call: TRBV7-9
cdr3_length: 13
d_call: TRBD1
j_call: TRBJ1-1
clone_size: -
cdr3_nt: TGTGCCAGCAGCACAGGGGGCCGGACTGAAGCTTTCTTT
cdr3_aa: CASSTGGRTEAFF

v_call: TRBV29-1
cdr3_length: 11
d_call: -
j_call: TRBJ1-2
clone_size: -
cdr3_nt: TGCAGCGTTGAGAGGGATGGGGGCTACACCTTC
cdr3_aa: CSVERDGGYTF

v_call: TRBV7-2
cdr3_length: 13
d_call: -
j_call: TRBJ1-3
clone_size: once
cdr3_nt: TGTGCCAGCAGCGCTAGTACTGGAAACACCATATATTTT
cdr3_aa: CASSASTGNTIYF

v_call: TRBV30
cdr3_length: 13
d_call: -
j_call: TRBJ1-6
clone_size: -
cdr3_nt: TGTGCCTTACTTTTAACACCCGCTTCACCCCTCCACTTT
cdr3_aa: CALLLTPASPLHF

v_call: TRBV4-3
cdr3_length: 13
d_call: TRBD2
j_call: TRBJ2-1
clone_size: -
cdr3_nt: TGCGCCAGCAGCCTGTGGGGGGGGAATGAGCAGTTCTTC
cdr3_aa: CASSLWGGNEQFF

v_call: TRBV5-6
cdr3_length: 16
d_call: -
j_call: TRBJ2-3
clone_size: -
cdr3_nt: TGTGCCAGCACGCAGACTGGTCGCATTGGCACAGATACGCAGTATTTT
cdr3_aa: CASTQTGRIGTDTQYF

v_call: TRBV5-1
cdr3_length: 15
d_call: TRBD1
j_call: TRBJ2-7
clone_size: -
cdr3_nt: TGCGCCAGCAGTTTACAGGGGGCAATCTCCTACGAGCAGTACTTC
cdr3_aa: CASSLQGAISYEQYF

v_call: TRBV4-3
cdr3_length: 14
d_call: -
j_call: TRBJ1-1
clone_size: -
cdr3_nt: TGCGCCAGCAGCCAATTGGGCGTGAACACTGAAGCTTTCTTT
cdr3_aa: CASSQLGVNTEAFF

v_call: TRBV7-8
cdr3_length: 14
d_call: -
j_call: TRBJ2-5
clone_size: -
cdr3_nt: TGTGCCAGCAGAGAGCGACGGGGACAAGAGACCCAGTACTTC
cdr3_aa: CASRERRGQETQYF

v_call: TRBV29-1
cdr3_length: 14
d_call: -
j_call: TRBJ2-3
clone_size: few
cdr3_nt: TGCAGCGTTGCGAAGCAGGGGAGCACAGATACGCAGTATTTT
cdr3_aa: CSVAKQGSTDTQYF

v_call: TRBV7-2
cdr3_length: 15
d_call: -
j_call: TRBJ1-5
clone_size: once
cdr3_nt: TGTGCCAGCAGCTTACAGGGGTGGGGGGATCAGCCCCAGCATTTT
cdr3_aa: CASSLQGWGDQPQHF

v_call: TRBV2
cdr3_length: 12
d_call: -
j_call: TRBJ2-5
clone_size: -
cdr3_nt: TGTGCCAGCAGGGTCGAAGCGGGTCCGAAGTACTTC
cdr3_aa: CASRVEAGPKYF

v_call: TRBV11-2
cdr3_length: 15
d_call: TRBD2
j_call: TRBJ2-3
clone_size: -
cdr3_nt: TGTGCCAGCAGCTTCCTGGGACTAGCTCTAGATACGCAGTATTTT
cdr3_aa: CASSFLGLALDTQYF

v_call: TRBV2
cdr3_length: 15
d_call: TRBD2
j_call: TRBJ2-1
clone_size: -
cdr3_nt: TGTGCCAGCAGTGCTCAAGCGGGGGCCTCCACTGAGCAGTTCTTC
cdr3_aa: CASSAQAGASTEQFF

v_call: TRBV5-6
cdr3_length: 14
d_call: -
j_call: TRBJ1-1
clone_size: -
cdr3_nt: TGTGCCAGCAGCTTCCGGGACGCCCTTCCATCAGCTTTCTTT
cdr3_aa: CASSFRDALPSAFF

v_call: TRBV5-1
cdr3_length: 11
d_call: -
j_call: TRBJ2-7
clone_size: -
cdr3_nt: TGCGCCAGCAGCGGGACCTACGAGCAGTACTTC
cdr3_aa: CASSGTYEQYF

v_call: TRBV10-2
cdr3_length: 12
d_call: -
j_call: TRBJ2-5
clone_size: -
cdr3_nt: TGCGCCAGCAAGATTCCACAAGAGACCCAGTACTTC
cdr3_aa: CASKIPQETQYF